A selection of T cell receptor beta chains follows, all from one sample in a study of CD8 T cells in ankylosing spondylitis. TCRdb re-called the 5' RACE reads with MiXCR, one entry per CDR3 protein. The sample comprises roughly 370,000 distinct CDR3 sequences, 20% to 25% of which are singletons, and roughly 16% rests with the top ten. Input material: blood, either unsorted or a sorted T cell fraction (not recorded which). All receptors derive from a male donor with ankylosing spondylitis. Each CDR3 is given with its conserved first and last residue. The D gene is left open where the match is weak. Size is omitted from some rows. Given values are once, few, many or a class for expanded clones.

CDR3 protein,CDR3 DNA,clone size,D gene,V gene,J gene
CSATRGLAAEQYF,TGCAGTGCTACCAGAGGACTAGCGGCCGAGCAGTACTTC,-,TRBD2,TRBV20-1,TRBJ2-7
CASSDFGRAPTQYF,TGTGCCAGCAGTGATTTCGGGAGGGCCCCGACGCAGTATTTT,-,TRBD2,TRBV2,TRBJ2-3
CASSLLGGRGTGELFF,TGTGCCAGCAGCCTACTCGGAGGGCGGGGGACCGGGGAGCTGTTTTTT,-,TRBD2,TRBV7-3,TRBJ2-2
CASSLRDIYNEQFF,TGTGCCAGCAGCCTCCGGGACATCTACAATGAGCAGTTCTTC,few,-,TRBV27,TRBJ2-1
CASSPGTLGYTF,TGCGCCAGCAGCCCAGGGACGTTAGGCTACACCTTC,-,-,TRBV5-1,TRBJ1-2
CASTRTSGYNEQFF,TGTGCCAGCACTAGGACTAGCGGTTACAATGAGCAGTTCTTC,-,-,TRBV21-1,TRBJ2-1
CASRRGWGYNEQFF,TGTGCCAGTCGGAGGGGGTGGGGTTACAATGAGCAGTTCTTC,few,-,TRBV5-6,TRBJ2-1
CASSLGRQLPHKETQYF,TGTGCCAGCAGCTTAGGGAGACAGTTACCCCACAAGGAGACCCAGTACTTC,few,-,TRBV11-2,TRBJ2-5
CASSLSAGGPYEQYF,TGTGCCAGCAGCTTATCAGCGGGAGGGCCTTACGAGCAGTACTTC,few,TRBD2,TRBV7-2,TRBJ2-7
CASSQVQNTGELFF,TGTGCCAGCAGCCAAGTACAGAACACCGGGGAGCTGTTTTTT,few,-,TRBV14,TRBJ2-2
CASSLGGTPIGTIYF,TGCGCCAGCAGCTTGGGCGGGACTCCCATTGGGACCATATATTTT,-,-,TRBV5-1,TRBJ1-3
CASSLGGTSSYEQYF,TGTGCCAGCAGCTTAGGCGGGACTAGCAGTTACGAGCAGTACTTC,few,TRBD2,TRBV5-5,TRBJ2-7
CASRVTGNTEAFF,TGTGCCAGCAGGGTGACAGGGAACACTGAAGCTTTCTTT,-,-,TRBV7-2,TRBJ1-1
CASSLGQGLYEQYF,TGTGCCAGCAGCCTCGGACAGGGACTTTACGAGCAGTACTTC,-,TRBD1,TRBV5-1,TRBJ2-7
CASTQTSGSSEQFF,TGTGCCAGCACTCAAACTAGCGGGAGCAGTGAGCAGTTCTTC,-,TRBD2,TRBV6-2/TRBV6-3,TRBJ2-1
CASIHNPTGDTGELFF,TGCGCCAGCATCCACAACCCGACAGGGGATACCGGGGAGCTGTTTTTT,few,TRBD1,TRBV5-1,TRBJ2-2
CASNRPSSYNSPLHF,TGCGCCAGCAATCGACCGAGCTCCTATAATTCACCCCTCCACTTT,-,-,TRBV4-1,TRBJ1-6